What follows are 8 T cell receptor beta chains derived from one specimen sequenced in a study of blood T cell repertoires in COVID-19. TCRdb's table, derived via immunoSEQ multiplex PCR, lists solely in-frame clones and lacks some. This sample has 100,000 to 150,000 clones, with 85% to 90% found just once. What was sequenced was peripheral blood. All receptors derive from an elderly man with active or convalescent COVID-19.

The V gene is TRBV7-8, the J gene TRBJ2-1; tentative D call: TRBD2 (5 bases). Germline V gene data show CDR1 as SGHVS and CDR2 as FQNEAQ. This CDR3 spans 17 amino acids. Trimming removed 0 bases from V and 1 base from J, with 13 bases in between. CDR3 sequence reads: CASSLAAGPLSYNEQFF. The CDR3 DNA is TGTGCCAGCAGCTTAGCGGCGGGTCCTTTATCCTACAATGAGCAGTTCTTC.

The CDR3 nucleotides are TGTGCCAGCAGTAGGGGACAGGTAATAGAAGCTTTCTTT. Translation gives CASSRGQVIEAFF. V and J are TRBV6-5 and TRBJ1-1; the match to TRBD1 covers 8 bases. The ends lost 5 bases at V and 8 bases at J; junction bases unmatched: 7. The CDR3 is made up of 13 amino acids. Germline V gene lookup returns CDR1 MNHEY and CDR2 SVGAGI.

V is TRBV18 and J is TRBJ1-1; tentatively, D is TRBD1 (5 bases). The V end lost 0 bases, the J end lost 5 bases, and 13 bases lay between the germline ends. The CDR3 contains 15 residues. Germline-derived CDR1 and CDR2 are KGHSH and LQKENI. The CDR3 bases are TGTGCCAGCTCACCACCGGCGGGGGGACGAACTGAAGCTTTCTTT. This sequence encodes CASSPPAGGRTEAFF.

The rearrangement uses TRBV19 and TRBJ2-5; 7 bases are a match to TRBD1. CDR1 is LNHDA and CDR2 is SQIVND in the germline V gene (reference sequence). The CDR3 runs to 14 residues. Unmatched junction bases numbered 6, after V lost 3 bases and J lost 5 bases. The CDR3 is CASSMSGGWETQYF. CDR3 sequence (DNA): TGTGCCAGTAGTATGTCAGGGGGTTGGGAGACCCAGTACTTC.

This clone appeared once. The gene calls are TRBV10-3 and TRBJ1-2; the match to TRBD1 covers 7 bases. The CDR3 covers 14 residues. After removal of 7 bases from V and 6 bases from J, the junction contained 11 bases not matched to a gene. Germline CDR1 reads ENHRY; CDR2 reads SYGVKD. CDR3 DNA: TGTGCCATCAATCCGGGACAGACCTCAGATGGCTACACCTTC. Translation gives CAINPGQTSDGYTF.

This rearrangement joins TRBV4-2 to TRBJ2-5; 8 bases map to TRBD2. Germline V CDR1 and CDR2: LGHNA, YNFKEQ. This CDR3 spans 16 amino acids. V shed 2 bases, J shed 2 bases, and the junction held 7 bases outside the gene matches. The CDR3 is CASSQWVSGVQETQYF. CDR3 nucleotides: TGTGCCAGCAGCCAATGGGTTAGCGGGGTACAAGAGACCCAGTACTTC.

The J gene is TRBJ1-1, the V gene TRBV7-3; TRBD1 matches 9 bases. J lost 3 bases, V lost 5 bases, and 4 bases had no gene match. Germline V gene lookup returns CDR1 SGHTA and CDR2 FQGTGA. The CDR3 totals 14 residues. This CDR3 reads CASSPGQGHTEAFF. The CDR3 DNA reads as TGTGCCAGCAGCCCGGGACAGGGACACACTGAAGCTTTCTTT.

This clone has just one count. This chain links TRBV7-9 with TRBJ1-5; unclear D gene. Germline CDR1 SEHNR, CDR2 FQNEAQ (reference sequence). Trimming shortened V by 5 bases and J by 1 base, and 15 bases separated the two germline ends. The CDR3 totals 16 residues. The CDR3 sequence is CASSPLGGVSNQPQHF. CDR3 coding DNA: TGTGCCAGCAGCCCCCTAGGCGGGGTGAGCAATCAGCCCCAGCATTTT.